Sequencing of this T cell receptor (beta chain) was carried out in a study of cytomegalovirus exposure and HLA in healthy donors listed by TCRdb under 2017. About the study as a whole: According to an earlier analysis of 587 of the donors, 200 million or so T cells yielded 117 million unique TCR beta sequences and 276 Gb of sequence data. An early release covering over 500 HLA-typed donors comprised about 300 gigabases of sequencing data and around 85 million unique TCR sequences. Among the roughly 400 genotyped donors, around 81% belonged to the genetic ancestry cluster associated with self-reported Caucasian donors. The aim of the study was to test whether cataloging public T cell receptors could identify signatures of past pathogen exposure. The study profiled the T cell repertoires of more than 500 subjects by immunosequencing and related them to cytomegalovirus serostatus. Besides the first cohort of more than 650 subjects, a separate validation cohort made up of about 120 different subjects was used. To predict cytomegalovirus infection status, the study brought together high-throughput TCR immunosequencing, statistical association of individual TCRs with disease status, and machine learning. To study patterns of TCR occurrence, a later analysis re-analyzed previously published TCR beta repertoires from 550 to 800 donors and added high-resolution HLA genotyping. Rather than using new phenotypic data, the later analysis identified candidate immune exposures from TCR beta sequences and from how often those sequences occurred across donors. In an earlier analysis of about 590 of the donors, high-throughput TCR beta sequencing was used to judge whether each TCR beta V gene segment behaved as functional or pseudogenic. Donor age, sex, ethnicity and CMV serostatus were compiled together with the repertoire data. A later genetic analysis took genome-wide SNP genotypes for about three fifths of the roughly 700 donors and used that subset as a discovery cohort. All discovery cohort repertoires had been generated on a single sequencing platform. HLA typing covered class I and class II loci at four-digit resolution. Typing coverage differed by locus: A, B, C, DRB1 and DQB1 were typed in roughly 620-630 donors, DQA1 in roughly 500, DPA1 in approximately 610, and DPB1 in around 490. Roughly five DR-DQ haplotypes were treated as single units for association and clustering because of strong linkage in the cohort. Across 300 to 400 genotyped donors of the cohort, an average of approximately 240,000 unique TCR beta nucleotide sequences per donor were sequenced, and 15% to 20% of those sequences were non-productive.

A note on this clone: The clone's antigen remains unknown. Base quality data are lacking; no much larger clone is found one base away.

Study-wide conclusions, independent of this receptor: Assigning TCR associations to individual alleles was difficult when HLA alleles, especially DR and DQ, strongly co-occurred. In a later analysis, TCR association rates were found to vary across HLA loci, with the most associated TCRs seen for DRB1 alleles and the fewest for HLA-C alleles. This cohort had only TCR beta chains sequenced, and the lack of alpha or paired-chain data limited which features could be detected. In both the original and validation cohorts, the classifier was reported to diagnose cytomegalovirus status with high specificity and sensitivity. A later genetic analysis reported fewer N-insertions in productive TCRs among donors in an Asian-associated ancestry cluster than the roughly 700-donor mean. Sequencing depth was assumed to be roughly uniform across donors in the presence/absence analyses, though that assumption may not hold. An association between a missense DCLRE1C variant and V-gene and J-gene trimming of TCR beta chains was found in a later genetic analysis and replicated in an independent cohort. In the study, 164 TCR beta chains were listed as associated with cytomegalovirus. Correlated functional status among segregating V segments might reflect linkage disequilibrium, but an unknown experimental factor could not be ruled out. A further reported finding was that TCR beta sequences accurately predicted the HLA-A and HLA-B alleles for most subjects in the first cohort. A few of the identified cytomegalovirus-associated TCR beta chains were confirmed in vitro to be specific for cytomegalovirus antigens. A cluster of highly shared sequence variants was judged likely to represent a technical artifact of the sequencing pipeline. Because counts were too low, roughly 16 rarely observed V segments, including chromosome 9 orphons, were left out of the earlier analysis of a few hundred of the donors. Because HLA typing was missing for some donors at each locus, association tests included only the typed subset. An earlier analysis of several hundred of the donors showed that most TCR beta V segments appeared in productive rearrangements either about 87% or about 30% of the time, which broadly matched IMGT annotations. Some IMGT-functional V segments, including TRBV6-2 and TRBV6-3, could not be told apart with the 87-base-pair reads, so those segments were excluded. At a false discovery rate of 0.05, a later analysis linked roughly 17,000 TCR beta sequences to specific HLA alleles. Across donors, most TCR sequences were observed very rarely, whereas some public TCRs were present in many individuals. According to a later analysis, parvovirus B19, influenza, CMV and Epstein-Barr virus appeared linked to several top co-occurrence clusters. In a later analysis, most CMV-associated TCR beta chains were found to appear HLA-restricted, with HLA associations seemingly driven largely by CMV exposure. For the cohort, immune exposure information was limited to CMV serostatus. According to the authors, the approach could potentially be generalized to other disease states and immunological phenotypes. Compared with equally common non-associated chains, HLA-associated TCR beta chains in a later analysis were more clonally expanded and had lower generation probabilities.

The receptor library was made with the immunoSEQ multiplex PCR assay. A mixture of 60 forward primers for TCR Vbeta segments and 13 reverse primers for TCR Jbeta segments was used in the multiplex PCR. Amplification of the CDR3 region of rearranged TCR beta genes was performed with a multiplex PCR assay on genomic DNA. The amplified TCR beta libraries were sequenced on the Illumina HiSeq System as 87-base-pair reads. As for how the authors treated the data: In a later analysis, approximately 74 million unique TCR beta chains were counted across the 650 to 700 repertoires, and approximately 9.9 million of these chains were shared by at least two donors. To remove PCR and sequencing errors, raw reads were error-corrected and collapsed into unique sequences using a nearest-neighbor algorithm that merged closely related sequences. CDR3 sequences were aligned to IMGT reference sequences to assign V, D and J gene segments. For a sequence to be retained, a match of at least six nucleotides to both a V gene segment and a J gene segment was required. Rearrangements were classified as productive when the CDR3 lacked stop codons and remained in frame with V and J, and all other rearrangements were classified as non-productive. Following IMGT convention, CDR3 was defined as the stretch from the second conserved V-encoded cysteine to the conserved J-encoded phenylalanine. In an earlier analysis of 587 of the donors, sequences lacking an unambiguous match to a single V gene segment were excluded. In an earlier analysis of some 590 of the donors, a V segment was called functional when productive rearrangements were above 56.7%, and segregating when the standard deviation between donors exceeded 5%. A statistical classification framework was developed to diagnose cytomegalovirus status using the catalog of TCR beta chain sequences. In a later analysis, TCR nucleotide sequences were compared against IMGT/GENE-DB human TR gene sequences so that V and J genes could be assigned. The TCRdist pipeline was used in a later analysis to assign CDR3 sequences and most-parsimonious VDJ recombination scenarios. In a later analysis, each TCR beta chain was defined by its CDR3 amino acid sequence together with its V-gene family, and reads without a unique V-gene family were excluded. As a way to deal with suspected cross-contamination and a sequencing artifact, a later analysis dropped roughly 600 nucleotide sequences that were highly shared and had low generation probability. A later analysis calculated a clonal expansion index for each public chain from normalized within-repertoire ranks of inferred template counts. In a later analysis, generation probabilities were computed with a VDJ recombination model fitted to out-of-frame rearrangements, and the resulting probabilities were checked against IGoR. A later analysis scored TCR-TCR, TCR-HLA and TCR-CMV co-occurrence with hypergeometric tests, applying a repertoire-size bias correction to TCR pairs. In a later analysis, false discovery rates were estimated by permuting HLA or CMV assignments 20 times. A later analysis grouped co-occurring TCRs with DBSCAN, adding TCRdist sequence similarity when clustering within HLA-allele-positive subsets. Repertoires with fewer than 30,000 or more than 120,000 public chains were left out of co-occurrence clustering, as were about 5 repertoires with anomalous nucleotide sharing. Drawn from immuneACCESS, this table holds only the in-frame rearrangements with V and J called that TCRdb kept. Clones are partly lost; checked studies trace under half to an unresolved V gene and leave the rest unexplained. That table is the source of V, J and clone size, and D and trimming were worked out from the DNA. The sample table records 37,000 or so clones; around 70% of these occur just once. 6.3% of the sample is in the top ten clones.

The cohort comprised under 700 healthy bone marrow donors. Cohort members were all nominally healthy when sampled, although unrecorded immune exposures were likely present. The donor was CMV seronegative and was included in the group of around 320 seronegative cohort members. Every donor gave a peripheral blood sample, and the peripheral blood mononuclear cells from that sample were used for TCR beta sequencing. The Qiagen DNeasy Blood Extraction Kit was used to extract genomic DNA from the blood cell samples. The CDR3 covers 15 residues, taking in both the cysteine and the phenylalanine. Only the CDR3 part of the read is kept: 45 bases, read in frame from the first base. V is shortened by 3 bases, J by 6 bases, and the region joining them spans 14 bases. The germline V gene (reference sequence) gives CDR1 as SEHNR and CDR2 as FQNEAQ.

Sequenced sample: PBMCs. The chain is encoded by TRBV7-9 joined to TRBJ1-4, with the D gene uncertain. The clonotype comes from a man younger than 40 in good health and CMV-seronegative. The DNA sequence is TGTGCCAGCAGCTTGTTTCCGGGTTCGGATGAAAAACTGTTTTTT. This yields the protein CASSLFPGSDEKLFF.